Presented here are 6 T cell receptor beta chains from one specimen sequenced in a study of T cell responses to AZD1222 COVID-19 vaccine. Here immunoSEQ multiplex PCR was the method, and the copy in TCRdb shows in-frame clones only, minus some. The top ten clones hold 3.5% to 5% of a sample with approximately 110,000 clones, nearly 90% of them seen once. The material was peripheral blood, obtained on day 0 of AZD1222 vaccination. These receptors were collected from an adult in good health.

This chain connects TRBV6-5 to TRBJ1-3; 9 nucleotides match TRBD1. This CDR3 is 15 amino acids long. V shed 7 bases, J shed 3 bases, and the junction held 7 bases outside the gene matches. Germline V gives CDR1 MNHEY, CDR2 SVGAGI. CDR3 DNA: TGTGCCAGCATTTTTACAGGGGGCAGTGGAAACACCATATATTTT. It specifies CASIFTGGSGNTIYF.

The chain couples TRBV27 to TRBJ1-5, with TRBD1 as a possible D gene (6 bases). Germline CDR1 is MNHEY and CDR2 is SMNVEV (reference sequence). V was clipped by 6 bases and J by 2 bases, with 14 bases between them. This CDR3 contains 15 residues. DNA for the CDR3: TGTGCCAGCAGGACACAGGGATGGGGCAATCAGCCCCAGCATTTT. Its protein is CASRTQGWGNQPQHF.

The chain is built from TRBV21-1 and TRBJ1-2; TRBD1 is taken as the D call from the table, unchecked against the DNA. TRBV21-1 corresponds to a pseudogene. This CDR3 is built from 16 residues. The CDR3 nucleotides read TGTGCCAGCATCTCTGACAGGGGGCGTGGAAACTATGGCTACACCTTC. Protein: CASISDRGRGNYGYTF.

The V and J genes are TRBV5-8 and TRBJ2-1, with D possibly being TRBD1 (6 bases). V lost 0 bases, J lost 3 bases, and 10 bases lay in between. The CDR3 sequence is 15 residues long. Germline CDR1 reads SGHTS; CDR2 reads YDEGEE. CDR3 bases: TGTGCCAGCAGCTTGGAACAGGGTGGCTACAATGAGCAGTTCTTC. Translated, it gives CASSLEQGGYNEQFF.

V gene TRBV10-2 combines with J gene TRBJ1-2; 10 bases align to TRBD1. Trimming removed 7 bases from V and 8 bases from J; junction bases left unmatched: 7. This CDR3 is built from 13 residues. Germline CDR1 is WSHSY and CDR2 is SAAADI. The CDR3 region has the DNA TGCGCCAGCACGACAGGGGGCTCTGACGGCTACACCTTC. Protein product: CASTTGGSDGYTF.

This clone was counted only a few times. The rearrangement uses TRBV7-9 and TRBJ2-7; 7 nucleotides align to TRBD1. This CDR3 spans 15 amino acids. Germline V gene lookup returns CDR1 SEHNR and CDR2 FQNEAQ (reference sequence). The J segment lost 1 base and the V segment lost 6 bases, leaving 9 bases of the junction unmatched. CDR3 residues: CASSKGGRASYEQYF. The CDR3 DNA reads as TGTGCCAGCAGTAAAGGGGGCAGGGCGTCCTACGAGCAGTACTTC.